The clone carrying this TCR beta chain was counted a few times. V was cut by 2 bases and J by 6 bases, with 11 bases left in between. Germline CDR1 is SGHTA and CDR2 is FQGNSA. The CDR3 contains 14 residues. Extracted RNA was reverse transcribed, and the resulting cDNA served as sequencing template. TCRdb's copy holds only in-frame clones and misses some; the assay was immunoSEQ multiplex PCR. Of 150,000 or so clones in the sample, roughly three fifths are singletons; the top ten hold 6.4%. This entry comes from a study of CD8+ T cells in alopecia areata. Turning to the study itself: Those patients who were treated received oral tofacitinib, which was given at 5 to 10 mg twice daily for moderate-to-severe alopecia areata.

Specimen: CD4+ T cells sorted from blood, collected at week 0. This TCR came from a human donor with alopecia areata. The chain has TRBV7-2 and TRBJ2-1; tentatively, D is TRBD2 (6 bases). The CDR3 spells CASSLRSGPNEQFF. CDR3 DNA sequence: TGTGCCAGCAGCTTACGGAGCGGGCCCAATGAGCAGTTCTTC.